This is a list of T cell receptor beta chains from one sample in a study of blood T cell repertoires in COVID-19. Repertoires were generated with immunoSEQ multiplex PCR, while TCRdb's copy carries only in-frame clones and drops some. The table lists 45,000 to 50,000 clones, about 86% of them singletons, with around 10% in the top ten. The sequencing input was peripheral blood. These TCRs come from a human donor in a cohort sampled during active COVID-19. CDR3s include the opening cysteine and the closing phenylalanine or tryptophan. D genes are given only for firm matches. Clone size, where shown, is once, few, many, or a class for clones that have expanded.

d_call	j_call	v_call	clone_size	cdr3_nt	cdr3_aa
.	TRBJ2-7	TRBV4-1	.	TGCGCCAGCAGCCAAGGAACAGGGATTTACGAGCAGTACTTC	CASSQGTGIYEQYF
.	TRBJ2-7	TRBV11-1	.	TGTGCCAGCAGCCCAGGGTGGGCCTACGAGCAGTACTTC	CASSPGWAYEQYF
.	TRBJ2-2	TRBV5-4	.	TGTGCCAGCAGCTTGAGCCGGAACACCGGGGAGCTGTTTTTT	CASSLSRNTGELFF
TRBD1	TRBJ1-2	TRBV7-2	.	TGTGCCAGCAGCCGGACAGGGACCTATGGCTACACCTTC	CASSRTGTYGYTF
TRBD2	TRBJ2-7	TRBV10-2	.	TGCGCCAGCGGGGGGGACCAAGAAGAGCAGTACTTC	CASGGDQEEQYF
.	TRBJ2-7	TRBV6-2/TRBV6-3	.	TGTGCCAGCAGTCACCGCCTCGCGACAGGAAGGGAAGCCTACGAGCAGTACTTC	CASSHRLATGREAYEQYF
TRBD2	TRBJ2-1	TRBV7-3	.	TGTGCCAGCAGCCAGGCTAGCGGGGGTATCTATGAGCAGTTCTTC	CASSQASGGIYEQFF
.	TRBJ2-3	TRBV24-1	.	TGTGCCACCAGTGAGGGGAGCGCAGATACGCAGTATTTT	CATSEGSADTQYF
.	TRBJ1-5	TRBV12-3/TRBV12-4	.	TGTGCCAGCAGTTTTTTGCGGCAGCCCCAGCATTTT	CASSFLRQPQHF
TRBD1	TRBJ2-3	TRBV6-2/TRBV6-3	.	TGTGCCAGCAGTCTCCCTCAGGGGGCGCGGACAGATACGCAGTATTTT	CASSLPQGARTDTQYF
.	TRBJ2-2	TRBV19	.	TGTGCCAGTAGTATAGACAGTACCGGGGAGCTGTTTTTT	CASSIDSTGELFF
.	TRBJ2-2	TRBV6-6	.	TGTGCCAGCAAGGCCAGGGAAAACACCGGGGAGCTGTTTTTT	CASKARENTGELFF
TRBD2	TRBJ2-7	TRBV6-1	.	TGTGCCAGCAGTGAACGGACTAGCGGGGCCTCTTACGAGCAGTACTTC	CASSERTSGASYEQYF
.	TRBJ2-7	TRBV15	once	TGTGCCACCAGCAGAGATGTGCCCAATTCGGGGATCTACGAGCAGTACTTC	CATSRDVPNSGIYEQYF
TRBD2	TRBJ2-3	TRBV5-5	.	TGTGCCAGCAGCTTGGCTCCAGCGGGGGGGCTTGATACGCAGTATTTT	CASSLAPAGGLDTQYF
.	TRBJ1-2	TRBV7-2	.	TGTGCCAGCAGCCCCAGACAGGCCGACTATGGCTACACCTTC	CASSPRQADYGYTF
TRBD2	TRBJ2-1	TRBV14	.	TGTGCCAGCAGCCCTCTCCTAGCGGGGGGGCTGGTTGAGCAGTTCTTC	CASSPLLAGGLVEQFF
.	TRBJ1-1	TRBV6-5	.	TGTGCCTCCTCCCTGGCCCCTCCCCCCAGTCGTCTCTTT	CASSLAPPPSRLF
TRBD1	TRBJ2-7	TRBV24-1	.	TGTGCCACCAGCGTCAGGGGACAGGGTTCCTACGAGCAGTACTTC	CATSVRGQGSYEQYF
TRBD1	TRBJ1-4	TRBV7-9	.	TGTGCCAGCACCCCAGGGGTTGGACAGGGGAATGAAAAACTGTTTTTT	CASTPGVGQGNEKLFF
TRBD1	TRBJ1-1	TRBV29-1	.	TGCAGCGCCTGGACAGGGCGGAATGAAGCTTTCTTT	CSAWTGRNEAFF
TRBD1	TRBJ1-2	TRBV9	few	TGTGCCAGCACCTCCGGACAGGAAGGCGGCTACACCTTC	CASTSGQEGGYTF
TRBD1	TRBJ2-7	TRBV6-6	.	TGTGCCAGCAGGCCGGGACAGAGCTCCTACGAGCAGTACTTC	CASRPGQSSYEQYF
TRBD2	TRBJ2-1	TRBV7-3	once	TGTGCCAGCAGCCCGAGCGCGACTAGCGGGGGTAATGAGCAGTTCTTC	CASSPSATSGGNEQFF
.	TRBJ1-5	TRBV6-1	.	TGTGCCAGCAGTGACGGGTCTAGCAATCAGCCCCAGCATTTT	CASSDGSSNQPQHF
.	TRBJ1-5	TRBV30	.	TGTGCCATCGAGCAGGGACTCAATCAGCCCCAGCATTTT	CAIEQGLNQPQHF
.	TRBJ1-4	TRBV6-2/TRBV6-3	few	TGTGCCAGCAGCCCCCCAGCGGACCCAGAAGAAAAACTGTTTTTT	CASSPPADPEEKLFF
.	TRBJ1-5	TRBV27	.	TGTGCCAGCAGTTTATATCTGAGAGGGCCGCAGCCCCAGCATTTT	CASSLYLRGPQPQHF
TRBD1	TRBJ1-6	TRBV2	once	TGTGCCAGCAGGAGACAGGGTGTTAATTCACCCCTCCACTTT	CASRRQGVNSPLHF
.	TRBJ2-7	TRBV2	once	TGTGCCAGCAGTGTTCTAGAGAGCTCCTACGAGCAGTACTTC	CASSVLESSYEQYF
TRBD2	TRBJ2-4	TRBV7-6	.	TGTGCCAGCAGCTTACTGGACGGGGGGAACATTCAGTACTTC	CASSLLDGGNIQYF
TRBD1	TRBJ2-2	TRBV9	.	TGTGCCAGCAGCGTAGAGGGGGCCCTCACCGGGGAGCTGTTTTTT	CASSVEGALTGELFF
.	TRBJ2-1	TRBV27	.	TGTGCCACTTTCGGGATAAACGACGACAATGAGCAGTTCTTC	CATFGINDDNEQFF
.	TRBJ1-5	TRBV7-2	.	TGTGCCAGCAGCCCCCCAGGGGTTCGCAATCAGCCCCAGCATTTT	CASSPPGVRNQPQHF
TRBD1	TRBJ2-1	TRBV7-8	once	TGTGCCAGCAGCACCGGGACAGGGGGCTTCTACAATGAGCAGTTCTTC	CASSTGTGGFYNEQFF
TRBD2	TRBJ2-7	TRBV7-9	few	TGTGCCAGCAGCTTAGCGCGGGAGGGGCGGCACGAGCAGTACTTC	CASSLAREGRHEQYF
.	TRBJ2-3	TRBV2	medium-sized	TGTGCCAGCAGTCGGGGTACTGATACGCAGTATTTT	CASSRGTDTQYF
.	TRBJ2-3	TRBV4-1	.	TGCGCCAGCAGCCAAGATTGGAGGATGGAGGACACAGATACGCAGTATTTT	CASSQDWRMEDTDTQYF
TRBD2	TRBJ2-3	TRBV7-3	.	TGTGCCAGCAGCTACCAAGCGGGGGGGCGAGATACGCAGTATTTT	CASSYQAGGRDTQYF
.	TRBJ2-5	TRBV18	once	TGTGCCAGCTCACCGTTTGGGTACGCAGGGGAAGAGACCCAGTACTTC	CASSPFGYAGEETQYF
TRBD1	TRBJ1-6	TRBV19	medium-sized	TGTGCCAGCCAACAGGGGGATGGGTCCTATAATTCACCCCTCCACTTT	CASQQGDGSYNSPLHF
TRBD2	TRBJ2-3	TRBV11-1	.	TGTGCCAGCAGCCTTAAGCGGGGGGGCAATCATGATACGCAGTATTTT	CASSLKRGGNHDTQYF
TRBD2	TRBJ2-1	TRBV5-1	.	TGCGCCAGCAGCTTGGTGGGGGGGAGCTCCTACAATGAGCAGTTCTTC	CASSLVGGSSYNEQFF
TRBD1	TRBJ1-2	TRBV19	.	TGTGCCAGCAGGGACAGGAACTATGGCTACACCTTC	CASRDRNYGYTF
TRBD1	TRBJ1-3	TRBV7-8	.	TGTGCCAGCAGCAGGAGGGACAGGGCTGGAAACACCATATATTTT	CASSRRDRAGNTIYF
TRBD1	TRBJ1-3	TRBV9	.	TGTGCCAGCAGCGTAGTGGGGACAGATAGAAACACCATATATTTT	CASSVVGTDRNTIYF
.	TRBJ2-7	TRBV5-1	medium-sized	TGCGCCAGCAGCCCTCAGGGGCTTCTCCGGGAGCAGTACTTC	CASSPQGLLREQYF
TRBD1	TRBJ2-7	TRBV5-1	.	TGCGCCAGCAGTTTTCGGACAGGGGGCCACGAGCAGTACTTC	CASSFRTGGHEQYF
.	TRBJ1-5	TRBV19	.	TGTGCCAGTAGCAGGGCTTCTCAGCCCCAGCATTTT	CASSRASQPQHF
.	TRBJ2-7	TRBV11-1	.	TGTGCCAGCAGCTTCGCAGGTTACGAGCAGTACTTC	CASSFAGYEQYF
.	TRBJ1-2	TRBV7-3	.	TGTGCCAGCAGCTTAACGGGGGCTGGGGGCTACACCTTC	CASSLTGAGGYTF
.	TRBJ1-5	TRBV23-1	.	TGCGCCAGCAGTCGTTCAGGGGATCAGCCCCAGCATTTT	CASSRSGDQPQHF
.	TRBJ2-7	TRBV10-3	.	TGTGCCATCGCTACTACAGGATACGAGCAGTACTTC	CAIATTGYEQYF
.	TRBJ2-1	TRBV13	.	TGTGCCAGCAGCTTAGTAGGGGCCCAGGGGATCCACAATGAGCAGTTCTTC	CASSLVGAQGIHNEQFF